The 32 T cell receptor beta chains presented below share a single source sample, sequenced in a study of regulatory T cells in long-lasting Graves disease. Researchers made TCR beta libraries by using iRepertoire HTBI primers and running Arm-PCR on CDR3 regions. TCRdb passed the multiplex PCR reads through MiXCR, listing each CDR3 protein once. The repertoire consists of about 610,000 distinct CDR3 sequences, with more than 15% occurring once and the leading ten covering about 11%. The time point here: newly diagnosed GD, antithyroid drugs for less than 3 months. From RNA extracted from PBMCs, the TCR library was made. The sample was also linked to a second study, of T cells in Graves' hyperthyroidism and ophthalmopathy.

Sample: peripheral blood mononuclear cells (PBMCs), taken at new diagnosis, from a patient treated with antithyroid drugs. The receptors come from a man in his late teens or twenties with Graves disease.

The chain links TRBV29-1 to TRBJ2-7, with 8 bases that match TRBD1. V lost 0 bases and J lost 4; bases outside the gene matches: 8. Germline V gene data show CDR1 as SQVTM and CDR2 as ANQGSEA. The CDR3 consists of 15 residues. The CDR3 protein is CSVEDRGRGHYEQYF. The DNA of the CDR3 is TGCAGCGTTGAAGATCGTGGCAGGGGGCATTACGAGCAGTACTTC.

This clonotype was observed a handful of times. The J gene is TRBJ1-1, the V gene TRBV20-1; possible D gene TRBD1, 5 bases. Germline CDR1 is DFQATT and CDR2 is SNEGSKA (reference sequence). The CDR3 consists of 14 residues. V was cut by 0 bases and J by 5 bases, with 13 bases left in between. DNA of the CDR3: TGCAGTGCTAGAGATTTCGGGGCCCGGACTGAAGCTTTCTTT. It encodes CSARDFGARTEAFF.

This clonotype was seen a few times. The chain uses TRBV20-1 and TRBJ2-3; 9 nucleotides line up with TRBD2. The trim removed 1 base at V and 4 bases at J, leaving 6 bases unmatched. The CDR3 is 15 amino acids. Germline V gives CDR1 DFQATT, CDR2 SNEGSKA (reference sequence). The CDR3 is CSARVSGRTPDTQYF. CDR3 DNA: TGCAGTGCTAGAGTAAGCGGGAGGACTCCAGATACGCAGTATTTT.

The chain recombines TRBV19 with TRBJ1-5; D may be TRBD1 (6 bases). Germline V gene data show CDR1 as LNHDA and CDR2 as SQIVND (reference sequence). The CDR3 has 16 amino acids. Between the trimmed V and J ends, which lost 10 bases and 3 bases, there was a span of 22 bases. In DNA, the CDR3 is TGTGCCAACCCGGCCCAGATTGGACAGCTCAATCAGCCCCAGCATTTT. This gives the protein CANPAQIGQLNQPQHF.

The V and J genes are TRBV24-1 and TRBJ2-2; D perhaps matches TRBD1 (5 bases). The V end lost 12 bases, the J end lost 6 bases, and 16 bases lay between the germline ends. Per germline, CDR1 KGHDR and CDR2 SFDVKD. This CDR3 contains 13 residues. CDR3: CAPIRDSSGELFF. The CDR3 bases are TGTGCCCCCATCAGGGATTCGTCCGGGGAGCTGTTTTTT.

The chain links TRBV5-1 to TRBJ1-1; D not resolved. The CDR3 has 13 amino acids. The ends were cut back, 6 bases at V and 5 bases at J, with 14 bases in the middle. Germline V gene data show CDR1 as SGHRS and CDR2 as YFSETQ. CDR3 sequence (DNA): TGCGCCAGCATGGGAAGCCAAAGGACTGAAGCTTTCTTT. This codes for CASMGSQRTEAFF.

This clonotype has a handful of counts. The chain joins TRBV20-1 to TRBJ1-6; D is uncertain. Germline V gives CDR1 DFQATT, CDR2 SNEGSKA (reference sequence). Trimming cost V 3 bases and J 5 bases, with 11 bases left between them. The CDR3 runs to 14 residues. The CDR3 region is CSASYSTNNSPLHF. CDR3 nucleotide sequence: TGCAGTGCTAGCTACTCCACGAATAATTCACCCCTCCACTTT.

The sample holds many counts of this clonotype. The V and J genes are TRBV3-1 and TRBJ1-2, with a tentative D call TRBD1 (5 bases). Germline V CDR1 and CDR2: LGHDT, YNNKEL (reference sequence). Trimming left V 5 bases short and J 4 bases short, with 17 bases between. The CDR3 extends over 15 amino acids. CDR3 nucleotide sequence: TGTGCCAGCAGCTTCGACGGGACCATGGGCTATGGCTACACCTTC. Amino acids: CASSFDGTMGYGYTF.

This clonotype came up once. CDR3 nucleotide sequence: TGCGCCAGCAGCTTGGTTTCAGGGGGGTACAATGAGCAGTTCTTC. As protein: CASSLVSGGYNEQFF. The rearrangement links TRBV5-1 to TRBJ2-1, with a tentative D call TRBD1 (7 bases). Between the trimmed V and J ends, which lost 0 bases and 4 bases, there was a span of 11 bases. Germline CDR1 reads SGHRS; CDR2 reads YFSETQ. CDR3 length: 15 amino acids.

Concerning this clonotype: A read error may be the cause here, since a much bigger clone is one base away. The V call is TRBV12-3 or TRBV12-4, the J call TRBJ2-7, with D unclear. The CDR3 extends over 15 amino acids. Here the CDR3 reads CASSPSPAQSNEQHF. CDR3 nucleotide sequence: TGTGCCAGCAGTCCAAGCCCAGCGCAGTCGAACGAGCAGCACTTC.

This clonotype was detected many times. This chain links TRBV20-1 with TRBJ2-1, with 16 bases that match TRBD2. There are 16 residues in the CDR3. The V gene end was trimmed by 3 bases and the J gene end by 3 bases; junction bases not matched to a gene: 2. Germline values: CDR1 DFQATT, CDR2 SNEGSKA (reference sequence). The CDR3 sequence is CSARGTSGRGYNEQFF. The CDR3 DNA sequence: TGCAGTGCTAGGGGGACTAGCGGGAGGGGCTACAATGAGCAGTTCTTC.

This clonotype was picked up a small number of times. Since a much larger clone is just one base distant, this may be a read error. The rearrangement uses TRBV28 and TRBJ2-1, with 7 positions matching TRBD2. The CDR3 loop spans 18 amino acids. The V gene's germline CDR1 is MDHEN and CDR2 SYDVKM. Trimming at V came to 0 bases and at J to 3 bases, leaving 11 bases not matched to a gene. CDR3 in amino acids: CASSLWGLVGGSYNEQFF. CDR3 DNA: TGTGCCAGCAGTTTATGGGGTCTAGTGGGAGGGAGCTACAATGAGCAGTTCTTC.

For this clonotype: A much more abundant neighbour one base away suggests this may be a read error. The CDR3 does not close with the conserved phenylalanine or tryptophan, likely indicating a read error. V is TRBV20-1 and J is TRBJ1-1; TRBD1 matches at 7 bases. The CDR3 spans 12 residues. Unmatched junction bases numbered 3, after V lost 2 bases and J lost 6 bases. Germline CDR1 DFQATT, CDR2 SNEGSKA (reference sequence). CDR3 in DNA: TGCAGTGCTAGATCCGGGACAGCTGAAGCTTTCCTT. It is translated as CSARSGTAEAFL.

This clonotype was seen more than once but under ten times. DNA of the CDR3: TGTGCCAGCAGCTTAGTGGCAGGGTCTCGTCAGACCCAGTACTTC. This translates into CASSLVAGSRQTQYF. V gene TRBV7-9 combines with J gene TRBJ2-5, with D tentatively TRBD1 (5 bases). The CDR3 covers 15 residues. CDR1 and CDR2 (germline): SEHNR, FQNEAQ (reference sequence). Trimming shortened V by 1 base and J by 6 bases, and 15 bases separated the two germline ends. The full variable domain, its missing parts supplied by reference TRBV7-9 and TRBJ2-5, is DTGVSQNPRHKITKRGQNVTFRCDPISEHNRLYWYRQTLGQGPEFLTYFQNEAQLEKSRLLSDRFSAERPKGSFSTLEIQRTEQGDSAMYLCASSLVAGSRQTQYFGPGTRLLVL.

This clonotype was detected ten times or more. The gene calls are TRBV28 and TRBJ2-1; 9 bases are a match to TRBD1. Trimming took 8 bases from V and 3 from J; bases not matched to a gene: 5. From germline, CDR1 is MDHEN and CDR2 SYDVKM. The CDR3 is 14 residues long. The DNA for the CDR3 is TGTGCCAGCGACGCGGGACAGGGCTACAATGAGCAGTTCTTC. Protein sequence: CASDAGQGYNEQFF.

The table lists this clonotype with many counts. V is TRBV28 and J is TRBJ2-5, with a weak D call TRBD2 (5 bases). V lost 2 bases and J lost 0, with 10 bases in between. This CDR3 is built from 15 residues. Germline V gives CDR1 MDHEN, CDR2 SYDVKM. For the CDR3, the DNA is TGTGCCAGCAGTTTAGGAGGAGAGTACCAAGAGACCCAGTACTTC. Its protein product is CASSLGGEYQETQYF.

This clonotype was found a few times. The chain combines TRBV28 with TRBJ2-1; D is ambiguous. Trimming stripped 5 bases from V and 4 bases from J, with 9 bases between. Germline V gene lookup returns CDR1 MDHEN and CDR2 SYDVKM. CDR3 size: 13 residues. CDR3 sequence: CASSQDAYNEQFF. The CDR3 DNA reads as TGTGCCAGCAGTCAGGACGCGTACAATGAGCAGTTCTTC.

The V and J genes are TRBV6-7 and TRBJ1-6; D may be TRBD1 (6 bases). TRBV6-7 is noted as an ORF with a role that remains uncertain. V lost 5 bases and J lost 14, with 19 bases in between. The CDR3 has 14 residues. The CDR3 nucleotides read TGTGCCAGCAGTCGTGACAGGTTCAAGCAAACCCTCCACTTT. This encodes CASSRDRFKQTLHF.

Many counts were recorded for this clonotype. The chain links TRBV28 to TRBJ1-3; D uncertain. Between the trimmed V and J ends, which lost 3 bases and 0 bases, there was a span of 9 bases. The germline CDR1 and CDR2 sequences are MDHEN and SYDVKM. This CDR3 contains 15 residues. CDR3 protein: CASSFRGSSGNTIYF. DNA of the CDR3: TGTGCCAGCAGTTTTCGCGGGTCCTCTGGAAACACCATATATTTT.

V and J are TRBV6-1 and TRBJ2-5; D may match TRBD1 or TRBD2 (5 bases each). Germline CDR1 and CDR2: MNHNS and SASEGT. The V end was cut by 3 bases, the J end by 2 bases, with 13 bases between. This CDR3 is built from 15 residues. CDR3 sequence (DNA): TGTGCCAGCAGTGAGGGGCCAAGCGGTCAAGAGACCCAGTACTTC. It translates to CASSEGPSGQETQYF.

This clonotype was detected a few times. The chain recombines TRBV5-1 with TRBJ2-3; D perhaps matches TRBD2 (6 bases). This CDR3 has 14 amino acids. Germline-derived CDR1 and CDR2 are SGHRS and YFSETQ. V lost 5 bases to trimming and J lost 2 bases, with 12 bases between them. CDR3 in DNA: TGCGCCAGCAGTTCCGGGACTGTCACAGATACGCAGTATTTT. This encodes CASSSGTVTDTQYF. The variable domain in full, with the rest retrieved from reference TRBV5-1 and TRBJ2-3, is KAGVTQTPRYLIKTRGQQVTLSCSPISGHRSVSWYQQTPGQGLQFLFEYFSETQRNKGNFPGRFSGRQFSNSRSEMNVSTLELGDSALYLCASSSGTVTDTQYFGPGTRLTVL.

This sequence joins TRBV7-9 and TRBJ1-4; maybe TRBD1 (6 bases). This CDR3 has 14 residues. Germline V gives CDR1 SEHNR, CDR2 FQNEAQ (reference sequence). V gave up 1 base and J gave up 7 bases, with 10 bases separating them. CDR3 residues: CASSLGQGTEKLFF. The CDR3 DNA sequence: TGTGCCAGCAGCTTAGGGCAGGGGACTGAAAAACTGTTTTTT.

This clonotype occurred once. The chain recombines TRBV5-8 with TRBJ2-3; D unclear. The end of the DNA aligns better with TRBJ2-7, so the J call may be wrong. This CDR3 has 16 amino acids. CDR1 is SGHTS, CDR2 YDEGEE, per germline. The CDR3 sequence: CASSLAFYQQYNEQYF. The CDR3 coding sequence is TGTGCCAGCAGCTTGGCTTTTTATCAACAGTACAATGAGCAGTACTTC.

With regard to this clonotype: Given a far larger clone just one base away, this is likely a sequencing read error. The conserved phenylalanine or tryptophan normally closing the CDR3 is absent here, so this likely arose from a read error. This chain uses TRBV5-5 with TRBJ2-1; 10 bases match TRBD2. The CDR3 is 18 residues long. Germline lookup yields CDR1 SGHKS and CDR2 YYEKEE (reference sequence). V lost 2 bases and J lost 2; bases outside the gene matches: 10. The CDR3 spells CASSLVGVGLATYNEQFS. CDR3 DNA: TGTGCCAGCAGCTTAGTGGGGGTGGGACTAGCGACCTACAATGAGCAGTTCTCC.

The sample holds many counts of this clonotype. The chain combines TRBV6-1 with TRBJ1-1; tentative D call: TRBD1 (5 bases). The CDR3 spans 13 residues. The ends were cut back, 9 bases at V and 1 base at J, with 12 bases in the middle. The germline V gene has CDR1 MNHNS and CDR2 SASEGT. As DNA, the CDR3 is TGTGCCAGTACGCAGGGCACGAACACTGAAGCTTTCTTT. Translated: CASTQGTNTEAFF.

V and J are TRBV20-1 and TRBJ2-7; D remains ambiguous. Germline assignment: CDR1 DFQATT and CDR2 SNEGSKA (reference sequence). The CDR3 totals 12 residues. Trimming removed 3 bases from V and 4 bases from J, with 10 bases in between. The CDR3 DNA reads TGCAGTGCTAGGCCTCCGAGATACGAGCAGTACTTC. This gives the protein CSARPPRYEQYF.

This clonotype was seen a handful of times. V is TRBV10-3 and J is TRBJ1-1; TRBD1 might be the D (5 bases). From germline, CDR1 is ENHRY and CDR2 SYGVKD. V was pared by 7 bases and J by 0 bases, with 9 bases between. The CDR3 runs 13 residues. The DNA for the CDR3 is TGTGCCATCAACGAGGACATGAACACTGAAGCTTTCTTT. This translates into CAINEDMNTEAFF.

This clonotype appeared many times. CDR3 sequence: CSVDGQAGDEQYF. CDR3 in DNA: TGCAGCGTTGACGGACAGGCCGGGGACGAGCAGTACTTC. The V gene is TRBV29-1, the J gene TRBJ2-7, with TRBD1 matching over 7 bases. V was clipped by 3 bases and J by 5 bases; unmatched bases: 7. The CDR3 is made up of 13 amino acids. The germline V gene has CDR1 SQVTM and CDR2 ANQGSEA.

On this clonotype itself: A much larger clone lies a single base off, so this may be a read error. The chain joins TRBV7-9 to TRBJ2-2, with 8 bases that match TRBD1. V dropped 6 bases and J dropped 7; count of bases not matched to a gene: 13. This CDR3 region has 16 residues. Looked up from germline, CDR1 is SEHNR and CDR2 is FQNEAQ (reference sequence). The CDR3 bases are TGTGCCAGCAGACCACTTGGGACAGGAGAGGGCGGGGAGCTGTTTTTT. Amino acids: CASRPLGTGEGGELFF.

This clonotype was found many times. V and J are TRBV11-2 and TRBJ2-1; 11 bases agree with TRBD2. Germline CDR1 SGHAT, CDR2 FQNNGV. Trimming removed 3 bases from V and 7 bases from J; junction bases left unmatched: 5. The CDR3 totals 15 residues. CDR3 in DNA: TGTGCCAGCAGCTTTAGCGGGAGGGCCGGGAATGAGCAGTTCTTC. Protein product: CASSFSGRAGNEQFF.

The chain uses TRBV20-1 and TRBJ1-5; a possible D gene is TRBD1 (5 bases). Per germline, CDR1 DFQATT and CDR2 SNEGSKA (reference sequence). Between the trimmed V and J ends, which lost 0 bases and 7 bases, there was a span of 19 bases. The CDR3 has 16 residues. The CDR3 DNA reads as TGCAGTGCTAGAGATGAAACGGGGCGGACTGTGCAGCCCCAGCATTTT. Translated, it gives CSARDETGRTVQPQHF.

This clonotype was seen repeatedly, ten times or more. This rearrangement joins TRBV12-3 or TRBV12-4 to TRBJ2-1, with TRBD2 as a possible D gene (5 bases). This CDR3 contains 14 residues. Trimming cost V 6 bases and J 10 bases, with 19 bases left between them. CDR3 region: CASRSGLQVGEQFF. For the CDR3, the DNA is TGTGCCAGCAGGTCCGGACTCCAGGTAGGGGAGCAGTTCTTC.